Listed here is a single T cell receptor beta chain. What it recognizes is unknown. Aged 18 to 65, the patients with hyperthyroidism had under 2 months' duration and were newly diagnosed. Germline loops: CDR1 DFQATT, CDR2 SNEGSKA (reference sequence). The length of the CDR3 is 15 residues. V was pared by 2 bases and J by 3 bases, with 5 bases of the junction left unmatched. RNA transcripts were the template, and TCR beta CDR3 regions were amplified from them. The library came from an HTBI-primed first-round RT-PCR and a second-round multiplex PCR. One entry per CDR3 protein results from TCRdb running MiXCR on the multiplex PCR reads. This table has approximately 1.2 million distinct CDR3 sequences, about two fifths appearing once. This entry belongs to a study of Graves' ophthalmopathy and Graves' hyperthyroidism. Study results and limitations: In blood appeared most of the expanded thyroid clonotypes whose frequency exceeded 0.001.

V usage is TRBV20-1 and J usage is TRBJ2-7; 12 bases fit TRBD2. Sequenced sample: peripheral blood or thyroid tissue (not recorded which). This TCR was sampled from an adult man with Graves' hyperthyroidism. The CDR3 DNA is TGCAGTGCTAGATCCTCTAGCGGGGGGGTCTACGAGCAGTACTTC. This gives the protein CSARSSSGGVYEQYF.